The entry that follows covers one TCR beta chain sequence. With 0 bases removed from V and 3 bases from J, the gap between germline ends came to 12 bases. Germline CDR1 and CDR2: SGHVS and FQNEAQ. There are 15 residues in the CDR3. It was uncontrolled infection, other autoimmune disease, pregnancy or lactation that excluded patients. The sample comes from a study of T cells in Graves' hyperthyroidism and ophthalmopathy. What was amplified from RNA transcripts were TCR beta CDR3 regions. First-round RT-PCR of the TCR CDR3 relied on the HTBI primer set. TCRdb passed the multiplex PCR reads through MiXCR, listing each CDR3 protein once. The table shows approximately 420,000 distinct CDR3 sequences, with roughly an eighth occurring only once.

Sequencing was done on a sample of blood. This TCR was sampled from a woman in her late teens or twenties with Graves' hyperthyroidism. The chain joins TRBV7-8 to TRBJ2-7; D unclear. CDR3 in DNA: TGTGCCAGCAGCTTAGCCCTCGGGCCTATCTACGAGCAGTACTTC. Encoded protein: CASSLALGPIYEQYF.